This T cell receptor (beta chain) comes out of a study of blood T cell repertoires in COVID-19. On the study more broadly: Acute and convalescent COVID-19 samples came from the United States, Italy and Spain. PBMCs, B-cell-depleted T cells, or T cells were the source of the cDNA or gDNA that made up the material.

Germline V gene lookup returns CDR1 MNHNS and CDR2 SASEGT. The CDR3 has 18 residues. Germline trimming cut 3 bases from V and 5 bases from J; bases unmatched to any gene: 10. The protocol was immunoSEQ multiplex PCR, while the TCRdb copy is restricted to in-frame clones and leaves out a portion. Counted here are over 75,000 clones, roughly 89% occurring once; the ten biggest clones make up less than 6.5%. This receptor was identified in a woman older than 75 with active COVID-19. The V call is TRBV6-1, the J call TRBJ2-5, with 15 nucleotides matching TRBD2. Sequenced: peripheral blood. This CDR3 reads CASSDGRGLAGGRETQYF. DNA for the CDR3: TGTGCCAGCAGTGACGGTCGGGGACTAGCGGGAGGTAGGGAGACCCAGTACTTC.